The 13 T cell receptor beta chains below come from one sample, sequenced in a study of shared clonotypes between healthy human individuals. Only in-frame clones appear in the TCRdb table, and some are missing; sequencing was by immunoSEQ multiplex PCR. The sample includes over 1.5 million clones, about 98% seen only once; the top ten take roughly 0.4%. Sequencing used naive CD4+ T cells sorted from blood. Subset reported: CD45RA+ positively selected. These receptors all come from a man aged 25 to 45 in good health.

This chain connects TRBV5-1 to TRBJ2-5; D possibly matches TRBD1 or TRBD2 (5 bases each). Trimming pared 3 bases from V and 5 bases from J, leaving 23 bases between. Germline CDR1 is SGHRS and CDR2 is YFSETQ. The CDR3 has 17 amino acids. The DNA for the CDR3 is TGCGCCAGCAGCTCCATACAATGGGCAGGGAGCGTGGAGACCCAGTACTTC. It translates to CASSSIQWAGSVETQYF.

The chain carries TRBV29-1 and TRBJ1-2; D uncertain. V shed 7 bases and J shed 8 bases, with 14 bases lying between them. This CDR3 has 11 residues. Germline-derived CDR1 and CDR2 are SQVTM and ANQGSEA. CDR3 in DNA: TGCAGCGCCCCGACGGTTGGGGGCTACACCTTC. It specifies CSAPTVGGYTF.

Note on this clone: A junction boundary mismatches the germline segment, possibly from a read error. The gene calls are TRBV7-8 and TRBJ1-2; D gene ambiguous. This CDR3 has 13 residues. Per germline, CDR1 SGHVS and CDR2 FQNEAQ. CDR3 residues: CASSLAAVYGYTF. For the CDR3, the DNA is TGTGCCAGCAGCCTAGCAGCCGTCTATGGCTACACCTTC. Using reference TRBV7-8 and TRBJ1-2 for the parts outside the CDR3, the full variable domain is GAGVSQSPRYKVAKRGQDVALRCDPISGHVSLFWYQQALGQGPEFLTYFQNEAQLDKSGLPSDRFFAERPEGSVSTLKIQRTQQEDSAVYLCASSLAAVYGYTFGSGTRLTVV.

The rearrangement uses TRBV9 and TRBJ1-3; D ambiguous. Trimming removed 3 bases from V and 1 base from J, with 11 bases in between. CDR1 and CDR2 from the germline V gene are SGDLS and YYNGEE. This CDR3 has 15 amino acids. CDR3 residues: CASSGLVGSGNTIYF. CDR3 nucleotides: TGTGCCAGCAGCGGTCTTGTAGGGTCTGGAAACACCATATATTTT.

The chain employs TRBV13 and TRBJ1-2; 12 bases match TRBD1. The CDR3 length is 17 residues. V dropped 3 bases and J dropped 4; count of bases not matched to a gene: 9. The germline V gene has CDR1 PRHDT and CDR2 FYEKMQ (reference sequence). Written as DNA, the CDR3 is TGTGCCAGCAGCTTCCCGGGACAGGGGGCGCGTAGCTATGGCTACACCTTC. It specifies CASSFPGQGARSYGYTF.

The CDR3 DNA reads as TGTGCCAGCCATCTTTTAGGGATGAACACTGAAGCTTTCTTT. Its translation is CASHLLGMNTEAFF. This chain links TRBV6-1 with TRBJ1-1; the D is unclear. The CDR3 has 14 amino acids. The germline V gene encodes CDR1 MNHNS and CDR2 SASEGT. Trimming took off 8 bases at V and 0 bases at J, with 13 bases between the two ends.

The chain carries TRBV6-1 and TRBJ1-4; D perhaps matches TRBD1 (5 bases). Germline CDR1 is MNHNS and CDR2 is SASEGT. The CDR3 is 15 amino acids. Trimming shortened V by 6 bases and J by 1 base, and 12 bases separated the two germline ends. CDR3 bases: TGTGCCAGCAGGGCCGGGGGGGTAACTAATGAAAAACTGTTTTTT. Amino acids: CASRAGGVTNEKLFF.

The V and J genes are TRBV10-1 and TRBJ2-2; 11 bases map to TRBD2. J lost 4 bases, V lost 3 bases, and 7 bases had no gene match. The germline V gene encodes CDR1 WNHNN and CDR2 SYGVQD (reference sequence). The CDR3 length is 17 residues. This CDR3 reads CASSELAGVPSTGELFF. CDR3 nucleotide sequence: TGCGCCAGCAGTGAACTAGCGGGAGTCCCTAGCACCGGGGAGCTGTTTTTT.

The chain joins TRBV7-2 to TRBJ2-7; D may be TRBD1 (6 bases). Trimming stripped 5 bases from V and 1 base from J, with 12 bases between. The CDR3 is made up of 14 amino acids. Germline V gene data show CDR1 as SGHTA and CDR2 as FQGNSA. DNA for the CDR3: TGTGCCAGCAGCAGCCCCGGGACATCCTACGAGCAGTACTTC. Its protein is CASSSPGTSYEQYF.

The rearrangement joins TRBV4-2 to TRBJ2-2, with TRBD2 identical over 7 bases. The V gene end was trimmed by 4 bases and the J gene end by 4 bases; junction bases not matched to a gene: 12. This CDR3 has 17 residues. CDR1 and CDR2 from the germline V gene are LGHNA and YNFKEQ. The CDR3 bases are TGTGCCAGCAGCCCCGGGATCGGCGGGAGAACCACCGGGGAGCTGTTTTTT. This gives the protein CASSPGIGGRTTGELFF.

The chain uses TRBV7-2 and TRBJ2-1; tentative D call: TRBD1 (6 bases). There are 17 residues in the CDR3. From germline, CDR1 is SGHTA and CDR2 FQGNSA. V lost 5 bases and J 5 bases, leaving 22 bases between the germline ends. CDR3 sequence (DNA): TGTGCCAGCAGCCCAGACCCCAGGGGACGTTTTGACAATGAGCAGTTCTTC. This codes for CASSPDPRGRFDNEQFF.

V is TRBV21-1 and J is TRBJ1-4. TRBV21-1 is designated a pseudogene. The CDR3 loop spans 17 amino acids. The CDR3: CASSEPGGAGLNEKLFF. In DNA, the CDR3 is TGTGCCAGCAGCGAACCGGGCGGGGCAGGTTTAAATGAAAAACTGTTTTTT.

The chain carries TRBV6-5 and TRBJ2-5; either TRBD1 or TRBD2 may supply D (6 bases each). The CDR3 sequence is 15 residues long. Trimming removed 6 bases from V and 5 bases from J, with 19 bases in between. Germline V gene data show CDR1 as MNHEY and CDR2 as SVGAGI. The CDR3 protein is CASSPVGGLSETQYF. CDR3 sequence (DNA): TGTGCCAGCAGCCCGGTAGGGGGGTTAAGCGAGACCCAGTACTTC.